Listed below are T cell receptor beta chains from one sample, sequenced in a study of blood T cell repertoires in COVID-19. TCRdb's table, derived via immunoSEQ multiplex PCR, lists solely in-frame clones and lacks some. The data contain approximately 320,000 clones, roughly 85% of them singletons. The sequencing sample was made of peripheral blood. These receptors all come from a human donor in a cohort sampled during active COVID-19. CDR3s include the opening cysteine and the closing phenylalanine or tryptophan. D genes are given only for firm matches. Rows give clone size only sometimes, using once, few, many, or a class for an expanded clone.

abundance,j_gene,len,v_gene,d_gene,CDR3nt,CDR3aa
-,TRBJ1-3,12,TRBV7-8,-,TGTGCCAGCAGCTCGACAGTGAACACCATATATTTT,CASSSTVNTIYF
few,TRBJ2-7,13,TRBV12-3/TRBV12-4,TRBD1,TGTGCCAGCGGACAGGGAAGGGGCGGCGAGCAGTACTTC,CASGQGRGGEQYF
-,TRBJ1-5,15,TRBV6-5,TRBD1,TGTGCCAGCAGTTACCGGACAGGCGGCAATCAGCCCCAGCATTTT,CASSYRTGGNQPQHF
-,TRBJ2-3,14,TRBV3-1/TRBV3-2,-,TGTGCCAGCAGCCGAACATCCAGCACAGATACGCAGTATTTT,CASSRTSSTDTQYF
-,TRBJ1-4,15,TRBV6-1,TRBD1,TGTGCCAGCAGTGAAGGACAGGGTTTATTTGAAAAACTGTTTTTT,CASSEGQGLFEKLFF
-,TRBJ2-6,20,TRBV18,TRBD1,TGTGCCAGCTCACCACGGGCAGGGGGTTTATTTAGCTCTGGGGCCAACGTCCTGACTTTC,CASSPRAGGLFSSGANVLTF
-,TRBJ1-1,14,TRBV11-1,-,TGTGCCAGCCACAAAATCGACAGGCCCCCTGAAGCTTTCTTT,CASHKIDRPPEAFF
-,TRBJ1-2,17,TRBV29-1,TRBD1,TGCAGCGTTCCCCCTGGAACAGGGGATTCCCCTAACTATGGCTACACCTTC,CSVPPGTGDSPNYGYTF
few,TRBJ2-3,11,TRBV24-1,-,TGTGCCACCAGCAGAAGAGATACGCAGTATTTT,CATSRRDTQYF
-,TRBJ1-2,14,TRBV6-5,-,TGTGCCAGCTGGGCATGGGCGGAGGGCTATGGCTACACCTTC,CASWAWAEGYGYTF
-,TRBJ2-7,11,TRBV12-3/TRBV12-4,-,TGTGCCAGCTCAGACTCCTACGAGCAGTACTTC,CASSDSYEQYF
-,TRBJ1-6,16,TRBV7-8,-,TGTGCCAGCAGCTTATTGGGCAGGGGTGATAATTCACCCCTCCACTTT,CASSLLGRGDNSPLHF
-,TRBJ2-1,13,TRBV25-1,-,TGTGCCAGCAGTGGAATGACAGACAATGAGCAGTTCTTC,CASSGMTDNEQFF
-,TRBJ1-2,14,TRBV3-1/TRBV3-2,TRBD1,TGTGCCAGCAGCCCCAGACCAGGGGGACGGGGCTACACCTTC,CASSPRPGGRGYTF
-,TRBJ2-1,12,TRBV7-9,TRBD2,TGCGTACTAGCGGGGTCGGGCAATGAGCAGTTCTTC,CVLAGSGNEQFF
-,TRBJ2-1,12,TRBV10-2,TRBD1,TGCGCCAGCAGGGATACAGGGGGTGAGCAGTTCTTC,CASRDTGGEQFF
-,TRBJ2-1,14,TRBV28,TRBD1,TGTGCCAGCAGTTGGGGACAGGGGGCCTATGAGCAGTTCTTC,CASSWGQGAYEQFF
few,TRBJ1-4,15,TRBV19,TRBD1,TGTGCCAGTAGCCCCGGGACAGTTTATAATGAAAAACTGTTTTTT,CASSPGTVYNEKLFF
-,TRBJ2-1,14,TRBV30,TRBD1,TGTGCCTGGTCAACCGGGACAGGGGGCGATGAGCAGTTCTTC,CAWSTGTGGDEQFF